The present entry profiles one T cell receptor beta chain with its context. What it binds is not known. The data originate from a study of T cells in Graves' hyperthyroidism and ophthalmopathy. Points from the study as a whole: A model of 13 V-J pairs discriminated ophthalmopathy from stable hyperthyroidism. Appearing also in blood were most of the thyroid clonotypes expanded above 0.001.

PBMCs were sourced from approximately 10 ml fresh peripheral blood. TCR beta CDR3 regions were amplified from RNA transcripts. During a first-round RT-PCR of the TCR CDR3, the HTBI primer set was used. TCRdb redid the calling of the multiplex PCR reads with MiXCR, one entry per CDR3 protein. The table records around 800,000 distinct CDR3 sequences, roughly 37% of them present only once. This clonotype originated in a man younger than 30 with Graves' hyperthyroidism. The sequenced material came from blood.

The CDR3, as DNA: TGTGCCAGCAGCCTTAGGACAGGGGAATCCTACGAGCAGTACTTC. Translated: CASSLRTGESYEQYF. The chain couples TRBV7-9 to TRBJ2-7; 9 bases fit TRBD1. Germline V gene lookup returns CDR1 SEHNR and CDR2 FQNEAQ (reference sequence). After removal of 5 bases from V and 1 base from J, the junction contained 6 bases not matched to a gene. The CDR3 is 15 amino acids. The full variable domain, rest sourced from reference TRBV7-9 and TRBJ2-7, is DTGVSQNPRHKITKRGQNVTFRCDPISEHNRLYWYRQTLGQGPEFLTYFQNEAQLEKSRLLSDRFSAERPKGSFSTLEIQRTEQGDSAMYLCASSLRTGESYEQYFGPGTRLTVT.